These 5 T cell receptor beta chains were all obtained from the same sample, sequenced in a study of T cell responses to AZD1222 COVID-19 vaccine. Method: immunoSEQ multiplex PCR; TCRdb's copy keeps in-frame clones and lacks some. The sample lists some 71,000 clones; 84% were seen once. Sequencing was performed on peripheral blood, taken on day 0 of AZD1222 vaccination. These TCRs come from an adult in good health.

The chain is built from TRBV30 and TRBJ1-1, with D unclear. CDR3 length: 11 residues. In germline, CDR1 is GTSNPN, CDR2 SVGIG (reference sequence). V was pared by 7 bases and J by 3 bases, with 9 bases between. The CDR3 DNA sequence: TGTGCCTTTAACAGTTACACTGAAGCTTTCTTT. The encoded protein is CAFNSYTEAFF.

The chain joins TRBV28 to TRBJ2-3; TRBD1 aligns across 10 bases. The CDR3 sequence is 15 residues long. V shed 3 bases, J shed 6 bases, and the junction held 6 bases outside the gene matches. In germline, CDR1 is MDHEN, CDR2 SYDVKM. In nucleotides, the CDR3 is TGTGCCAGCAGTTTGGGAGGGACAGGGGACGATACGCAGTATTTT. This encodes CASSLGGTGDDTQYF.

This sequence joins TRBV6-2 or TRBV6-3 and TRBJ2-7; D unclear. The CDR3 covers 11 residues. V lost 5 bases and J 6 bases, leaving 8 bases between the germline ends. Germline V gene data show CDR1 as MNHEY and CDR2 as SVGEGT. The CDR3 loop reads CASSQYGEQYF. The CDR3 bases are TGTGCCAGCAGTCAGTACGGCGAGCAGTACTTC.

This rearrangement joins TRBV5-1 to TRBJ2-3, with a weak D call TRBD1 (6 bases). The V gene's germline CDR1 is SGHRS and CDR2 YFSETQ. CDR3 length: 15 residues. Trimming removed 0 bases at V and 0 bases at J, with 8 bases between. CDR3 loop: CASSLGGGSTDTQYF. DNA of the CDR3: TGCGCCAGCAGCTTGGGTGGGGGCAGCACAGATACGCAGTATTTT.

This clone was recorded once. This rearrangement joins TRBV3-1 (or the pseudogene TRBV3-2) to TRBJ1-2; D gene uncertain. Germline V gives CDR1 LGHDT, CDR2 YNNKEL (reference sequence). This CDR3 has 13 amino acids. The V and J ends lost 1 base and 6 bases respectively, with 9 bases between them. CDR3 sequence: CASSQGLGHGYTF. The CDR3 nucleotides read TGTGCCAGCAGCCAAGGCCTCGGACATGGCTACACCTTC.